This entry features one T cell receptor beta chain sequence. This sample stems from a study of CD8 T cells in Susac syndrome. The germline V gene has CDR1 MNHNS and CDR2 SASEGT. The CDR3 contains 16 residues. Germline trimming cut 5 bases from V and 1 base from J; bases unmatched to any gene: 6. Random hexamers were used to reverse transcribe an amount of roughly 0.5 to 1 ug RNA. By means of immunoSEQ multiplex PCR, TCR beta CDR3 spanning 54 Vbeta and 13 Jbeta underwent amplification. In TCRdb, the immunoSEQ multiplex PCR reads were re-called with MiXCR into one record per CDR3 protein. The data hold 100,000 to 150,000 distinct CDR3 sequences, with around 94% observed a single time.

The TCR comes from a human donor with Susac syndrome. What was sequenced was CD8+ T cells from PBMCs. The rearrangement links TRBV6-1 to TRBJ1-1; TRBD1 agrees at 11 bases. This CDR3 reads CASSLGQGAPNTEAFF. The DNA of the CDR3 is TGTGCCAGCAGTCTAGGACAGGGGGCGCCGAACACTGAAGCTTTCTTT.